The present entry profiles one TCR beta chain with its context. This CDR3 comprises 15 residues. Germline loops: CDR1 MRHNA, CDR2 SNTAGT. J was trimmed by 7 bases and V by 6 bases; bases with no gene match: 11. The method was immunoSEQ multiplex PCR; TCRdb's version includes in-frame clones alone and lacks a portion of them. This table has about 33,000 clones, 78% appearing once. This specimen belongs to a study of blood T cell repertoires in COVID-19. The receptor was isolated from an elderly man with acute or convalescent COVID-19. The sample comprised peripheral blood. The V call is TRBV6-4, the J call TRBJ1-4; 7 positions match TRBD1. The CDR3 protein is CASSRPGQLLEKLFF. CDR3 nucleotide sequence: TGTGCCAGCAGCCGACCGGGACAGTTACTTGAAAAACTGTTTTTT.